Listed here are 2 T cell receptor beta chains from one sample, sequenced in a study of blood T cells in healthy people across ages (dated by TCRdb to between 2014 and 2016). Receptor amplification or capture employed 5' RACE. Sequencing took place on an Illumina HiSeq 2500. A second roughly 6 to 12 cycle PCR used a sample-barcoded 5' primer and a J-beta primer mix. The raw public reads went through TCRdb reprocessing: fastp at Q25, MiXCR clone calling, in-frame beta chains kept. All rows with the same CDR3 protein become a single entry with the most common DNA and genes. This sample comprises 1.5 million to 2 million distinct CDR3 sequences, less than 50% of them detected only once. The ten largest account for 2% to 2.5% of the sample. Sample: blood. The receptor set was obtained from a woman aged 40 to 49 in good health.

V gene TRBV25-1 combines with J gene TRBJ1-4; 12 nucleotides match TRBD1. V trimming: 5 bases; J trimming: 8 bases; junction bases outside the gene matches: 6. This CDR3 is 15 amino acids long. The germline V gene has CDR1 MGHDK and CDR2 SYGVNS. CDR3 coding DNA: TGTGCCAGCAGTCGGGACAGGGGGCAGGAGGAAAAACTGTTTTTT. Translation gives CASSRDRGQEEKLFF.

The J gene is TRBJ2-4, the V gene TRBV27, with 10 bases identical to TRBD1. CDR1 and CDR2 from the germline V gene are MNHEY and SMNVEV (reference sequence). Germline trimming cut 3 bases from V and 1 base from J; bases unmatched to any gene: 9. CDR3 length: 18 amino acids. This chain's CDR3 is CASSLQGQGLVAKNIQYF. In nucleotides, the CDR3 is TGTGCCAGCAGTTTGCAGGGACAGGGGTTGGTGGCCAAAAACATTCAGTACTTC.